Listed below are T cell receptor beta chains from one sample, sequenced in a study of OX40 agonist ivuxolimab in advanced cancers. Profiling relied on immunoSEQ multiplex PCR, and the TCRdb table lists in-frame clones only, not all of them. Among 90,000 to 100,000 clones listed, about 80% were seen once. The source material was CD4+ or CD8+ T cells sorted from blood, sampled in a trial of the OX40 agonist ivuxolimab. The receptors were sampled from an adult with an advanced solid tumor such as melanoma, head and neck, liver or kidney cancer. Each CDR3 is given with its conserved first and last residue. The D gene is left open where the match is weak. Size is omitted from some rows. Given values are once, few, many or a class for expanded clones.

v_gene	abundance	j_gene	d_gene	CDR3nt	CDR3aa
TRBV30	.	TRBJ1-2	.	TGTGCCTGGAGTGACTACTATGGCTACACCTTC	CAWSDYYGYTF
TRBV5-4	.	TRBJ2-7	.	TGTGCCAGCAGCTTGGAGCTCGGGGGGCCTCACGAGCAGTACTTC	CASSLELGGPHEQYF
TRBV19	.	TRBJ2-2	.	TGTGCCAGTAAGGAGACAGCTAACACCGGGGAGCTGTTTTTT	CASKETANTGELFF
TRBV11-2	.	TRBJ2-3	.	TGTGCCAGCAGCTTCCGAGGGCACCCTACAGATACGCAGTATTTT	CASSFRGHPTDTQYF
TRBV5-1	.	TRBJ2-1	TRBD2	TGCGCCAGCAGCGGGGGACTAGCGGGCTATGAGCAGTTCTTC	CASSGGLAGYEQFF
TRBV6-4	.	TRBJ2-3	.	TGTGCCAGCCGGGGTGAGGGGTGCACAGATACGCAGTATTTT	CASRGEGCTDTQYF
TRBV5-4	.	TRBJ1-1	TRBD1	TGTGCCAGCAGTTTTGAACAGGGGAGCACTGAAGCTTTCTTT	CASSFEQGSTEAFF
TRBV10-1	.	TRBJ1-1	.	TGCGCCAGCAGTGACTCTTCTCCTAACAGAGCTTTCTTT	CASSDSSPNRAFF
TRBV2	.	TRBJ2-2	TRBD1	TGTGCCAGCCTCCTGGGACAGGCGGGAACCGGGGAGCTGTTTTTT	CASLLGQAGTGELFF
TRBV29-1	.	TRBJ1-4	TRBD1	TGCAGCGTTGTGCTGACAGGGAAGTGGGAAAAACTGTTTTTT	CSVVLTGKWEKLFF
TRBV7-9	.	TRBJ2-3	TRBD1	TGTGCCAGCAGCTTAGCGATGAAGGGGGCGCATGATACGCAGTATTTT	CASSLAMKGAHDTQYF
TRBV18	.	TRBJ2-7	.	TGTGCCAGCTCACCAGATGCAGTCTCCTACGAGCAGTACTTC	CASSPDAVSYEQYF
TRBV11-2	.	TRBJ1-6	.	TGTGCCAGCAGCGCAATTCGCTACGGGAATTCACCCCTCCACTTT	CASSAIRYGNSPLHF
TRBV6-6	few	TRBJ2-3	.	TGTGCCAGCAGCCCCCCCGGCCAAGATACGCAGTATTTT	CASSPPGQDTQYF
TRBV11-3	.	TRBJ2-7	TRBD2	TGTGCCAGCAGTACGGGGGGGAAAACCTACGAGCAGTACTTC	CASSTGGKTYEQYF
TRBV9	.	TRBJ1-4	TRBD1	TGTGCCACCGGCAAGGGGGACAGGGATGAAAAACTGTTTTTT	CATGKGDRDEKLFF
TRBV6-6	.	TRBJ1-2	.	TGTGCCAGCAGTACCGGGCAACACAATGATGGCTACACCTTC	CASSTGQHNDGYTF
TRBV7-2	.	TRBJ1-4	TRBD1	TGTGCCAGCAGGGAGACAGGGCGTAATGAAAAACTGTTTTTT	CASRETGRNEKLFF
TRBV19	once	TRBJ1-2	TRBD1	TGTGCCAGCAGGGGGTTAGGGGACTATGGCTACACCTTC	CASRGLGDYGYTF
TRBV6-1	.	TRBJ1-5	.	TGTGCCAGCAGTGAAAAGGGACGGAGGTATAGCAATCAGCCCCAGCATTTT	CASSEKGRRYSNQPQHF
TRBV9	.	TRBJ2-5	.	TGTGCCAGCAGCGTAGGAGGACACCAAGAGACCCAGTACTTC	CASSVGGHQETQYF
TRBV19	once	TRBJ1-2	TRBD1	TGTGCCAGTACCCCACAGGGGGCATACGGCTACACCTTC	CASTPQGAYGYTF
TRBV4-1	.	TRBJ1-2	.	TGCGCCAGCAGCCAAGGGTCAGGTACGGACTATGGCTACACCTTC	CASSQGSGTDYGYTF
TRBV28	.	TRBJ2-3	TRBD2	TGTGCCAGCAGTTTTAGAAAGGGGACTAGCGGGGGCCACCTGCTGAGTCCAGATACGCAGTATTTT	CASSFRKGTSGGHLLSPDTQYF
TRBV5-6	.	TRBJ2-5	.	TGTGCCAGCAGCTTATATCGGGGGGCTTGGGAGACCCAGTACTTC	CASSLYRGAWETQYF
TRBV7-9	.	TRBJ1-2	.	TGTGCCAGCAGCCCAGGGGACGAGGGCTACACCTTC	CASSPGDEGYTF
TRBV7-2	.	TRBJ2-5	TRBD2	TGTGCCAGCAGCTTGACTAGCGTTCAAGAGACCCAGTACTTC	CASSLTSVQETQYF
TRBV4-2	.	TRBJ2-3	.	TGTGCCATCCCGTTGAGCCCTACTATGAGCAACCTCACAGATACGCAGTATTTT	CAIPLSPTMSNLTDTQYF
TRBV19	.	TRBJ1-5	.	TGTGCCAGCCACAGAGCACGGGATCAGCCCCAGCATTTT	CASHRARDQPQHF
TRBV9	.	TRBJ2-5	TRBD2	TGTGCCAGCAGCTTTAGACTAGCGGGGTGGGGAGAGACCCAGTACTTC	CASSFRLAGWGETQYF
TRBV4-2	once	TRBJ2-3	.	TGTGCCAGCAGCCCCCGGGACTCGAACACAGATACGCAGTATTTT	CASSPRDSNTDTQYF
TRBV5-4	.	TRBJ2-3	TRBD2	TGTGCCAGCAGCCGAAAGGGGGTAGCGGGGGGTTTGGGAGCAGATACGCAGTATTTT	CASSRKGVAGGLGADTQYF
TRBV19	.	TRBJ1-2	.	TGTGCCAGTAGCCTAAGGGGCTATGGCTACACCTTC	CASSLRGYGYTF
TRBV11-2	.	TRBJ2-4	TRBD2	TGTGCCAGCAGCCAGCGGGAAGGCAAAAACATTCAGTACTTC	CASSQREGKNIQYF
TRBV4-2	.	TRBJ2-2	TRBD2	TGTGCCAGCAGCCAAGATCCCCAAGGCGACGGGAGGACCGGGGAGCTGTTTTTT	CASSQDPQGDGRTGELFF
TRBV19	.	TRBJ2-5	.	TGTGCCAGTAGTATAGCCGGAGGCGAGGCCCAGTACTTC	CASSIAGGEAQYF
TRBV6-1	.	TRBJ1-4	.	TGTGCCAGCAGTGAAGCCACGGGGGCAACTAATGAAAAACTGTTTTTT	CASSEATGATNEKLFF
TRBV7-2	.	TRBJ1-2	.	TGTGCCAGCAGCGCCCTGGATAACTATGGCTACACCTTC	CASSALDNYGYTF
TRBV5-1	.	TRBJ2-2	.	TGCGCCAGCAGATATTACTCGAACACCGGGGAGCTGTTTTTT	CASRYYSNTGELFF
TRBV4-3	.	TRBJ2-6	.	TGCGCCAGCAGCCAAGTTCCCTTACCCGTCTCTGGGGCCAACGTCCTGACTTTC	CASSQVPLPVSGANVLTF
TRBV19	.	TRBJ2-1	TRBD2	TGTGCCACCGCGCCACCGGGACTAGCGGGAGGTACAAGGAACAATGAGCAGTTCTTC	CATAPPGLAGGTRNNEQFF
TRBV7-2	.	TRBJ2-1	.	TGTGCCAGCAGCCCCAAAGGGGGGCCCATGGGGTGGCAGTTCTTC	CASSPKGGPMGWQFF
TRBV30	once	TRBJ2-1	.	TGTGCCTGGAGTAGACTGGACAATGAGCAGTTCTTC	CAWSRLDNEQFF
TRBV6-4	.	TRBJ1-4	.	TGTGCCAGCAGTGCCGCAGGCAGGGTCCGTGAAAAACTGTTTTTT	CASSAAGRVREKLFF
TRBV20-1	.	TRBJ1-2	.	TGCAGTGCACCATACAGGTCTGGCTACACCTTC	CSAPYRSGYTF
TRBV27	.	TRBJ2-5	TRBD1	TGTGCCAGCAGTCGGGGACAGACGGCAACCCAGTACTTC	CASSRGQTATQYF
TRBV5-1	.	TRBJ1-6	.	TGCGCCAGCAGATCGCGAGGGCAGGGGAACAATTCACCCCTCCACTTT	CASRSRGQGNNSPLHF
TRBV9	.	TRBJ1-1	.	TGTGCCAGCAGCGTCCGGGGCGGGAACACTGAAGCTTTCTTT	CASSVRGGNTEAFF
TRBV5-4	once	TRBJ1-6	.	TGCGCCAGCAGCCAAGTCAGGGTGAATTCACCCCTCCACTTT	CASSQVRVNSPLHF
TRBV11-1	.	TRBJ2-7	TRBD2	TGTGCCAGCAGCCTTGGACTAGCGGGGAAAGAGCAGTACTTC	CASSLGLAGKEQYF
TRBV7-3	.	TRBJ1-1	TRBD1	TGTGCCAGCAGCTTAACAGGGGGCCGTACTGAAGCTTTCTTT	CASSLTGGRTEAFF
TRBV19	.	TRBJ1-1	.	TGTGCCAGTAAGGCCCCGGACAGCCCTAGGGGAACTGAAGCTTTCTTT	CASKAPDSPRGTEAFF
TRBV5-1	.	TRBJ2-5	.	TGCGCCAGCAGCTTGGTAAGCGTCGGAGGGCAAGAGACCCAGTACTTC	CASSLVSVGGQETQYF